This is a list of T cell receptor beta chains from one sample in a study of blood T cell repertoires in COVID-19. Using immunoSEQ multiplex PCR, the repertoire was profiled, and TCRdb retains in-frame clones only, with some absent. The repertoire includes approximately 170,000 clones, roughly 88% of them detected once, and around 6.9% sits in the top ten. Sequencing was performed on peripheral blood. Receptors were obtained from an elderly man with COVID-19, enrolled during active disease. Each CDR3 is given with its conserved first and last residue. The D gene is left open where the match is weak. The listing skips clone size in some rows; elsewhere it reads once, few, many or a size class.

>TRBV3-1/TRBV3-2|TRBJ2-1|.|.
TGTGCCAGCAGCCAAGGGGGGGGCCCGCAGTTCTTC
CASSQGGGPQFF
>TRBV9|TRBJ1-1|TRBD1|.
TGTGCCAGCAGCGTCCTGGGACAGGGTACTGAAGCTTTCTTT
CASSVLGQGTEAFF
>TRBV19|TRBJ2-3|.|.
TGTGCCAGTAGTATGGTGGACAGTAACTCAGATACGCAGTATTTT
CASSMVDSNSDTQYF
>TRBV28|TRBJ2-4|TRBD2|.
TGTGCCAGCAGTGTAGCGGGGAGAGCCAAAAACATTCAGTACTTC
CASSVAGRAKNIQYF
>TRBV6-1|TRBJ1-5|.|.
TGTGCCAGCAGTGACCGTCTGGGGCGGAGTATCGAACCCCAGCATTTT
CASSDRLGRSIEPQHF
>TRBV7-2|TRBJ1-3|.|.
TGTGCCAGCAGCTTTCAGGTTGGGAACACCATATATTTT
CASSFQVGNTIYF
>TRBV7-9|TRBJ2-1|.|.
TGTGCCAGCAGCTTTGGCAGGGTGGTGGATGAGCAGTTCTTC
CASSFGRVVDEQFF
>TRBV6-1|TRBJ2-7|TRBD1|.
TGTGCCAGCAGTGAACGACAGGGCCTTTCCTACGAGCAGTACTTC
CASSERQGLSYEQYF
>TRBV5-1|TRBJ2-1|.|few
TGCGCCAGCAGCTATCGAGGCAATGAGCAGTTCTTC
CASSYRGNEQFF
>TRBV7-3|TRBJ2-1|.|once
TGTGCCAGCAGCTTGGGGCAGGAGCAGTTCTTC
CASSLGQEQFF
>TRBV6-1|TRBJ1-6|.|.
TGTGCCAGCATCCTGACGACAGGCGGAAATTCACCCCTCCACTTT
CASILTTGGNSPLHF
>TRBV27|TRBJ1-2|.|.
TGTGCCAGCAGTTACGGTCAGGGAGGGGGCTACACCTTC
CASSYGQGGGYTF
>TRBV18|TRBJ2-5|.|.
TGTGCCAGCTCACCACGTCAAGGGGGCCAAGAGACCCAGTACTTC
CASSPRQGGQETQYF
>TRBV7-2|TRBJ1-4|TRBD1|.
TGTGCCAGCAGCCCCGGGACAGCCTATGAAAAACTGTTTTTT
CASSPGTAYEKLFF
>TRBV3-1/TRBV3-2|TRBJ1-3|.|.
TGTGCCAGCAGCCAAGATAATCGTACTCTCCAAAAAAACACCATATATTTT
CASSQDNRTLQKNTIYF
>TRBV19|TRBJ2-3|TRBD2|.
TGTGCCAGTAGTTTCGGGCGGGTAACTAGCGGGGGACCAGATACGCAGTATTTT
CASSFGRVTSGGPDTQYF
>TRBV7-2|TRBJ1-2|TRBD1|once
TGTGCCAGCAGCTTGGACAGGGGGGACTATGGCTACACCTTC
CASSLDRGDYGYTF
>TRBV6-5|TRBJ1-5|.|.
TGTGCCAGCAGGGGGGGTGGCAATCAGCCCCAGCATTTT
CASRGGGNQPQHF
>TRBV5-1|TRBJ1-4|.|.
TGCGCCAGCAGCTTGAGGGCAGGGCCGGCCGAAAAACTGTTTTTT
CASSLRAGPAEKLFF
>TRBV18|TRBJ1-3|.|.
TGTGCCAGCTCCCGGACAAGCTCTGGAAACACCATATATTTT
CASSRTSSGNTIYF
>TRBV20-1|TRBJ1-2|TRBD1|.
TGCAGTGCCCCCAGACAGGGTGGCTACACCTTC
CSAPRQGGYTF
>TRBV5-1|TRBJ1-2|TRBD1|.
TGCGCCAGCAGCTTGGAAACAGGGGGACCCGGCTACACCTTC
CASSLETGGPGYTF
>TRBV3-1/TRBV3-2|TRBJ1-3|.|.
TGTGCCAGCAGCCCAGGGTGGGCACACGGGGGTTCTGGAAACACCATATATTTT
CASSPGWAHGGSGNTIYF
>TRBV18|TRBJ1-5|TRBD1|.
TGTGCCAGCTCACCCGGGACAGGGGGTGGTAGCAATCAGCCCCAGCATTTT
CASSPGTGGGSNQPQHF
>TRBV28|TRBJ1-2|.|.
TGTGCCAGCAGTTTACGAGACACGGGCTACACCTTC
CASSLRDTGYTF